This T cell receptor (beta chain) was obtained from a study of blood T cell repertoires in COVID-19. The CDR3 is 18 residues long. In germline, CDR1 is SGHAT, CDR2 FQNNGV. V trimming: 5 bases; J trimming: 3 bases; junction bases outside the gene matches: 13. Repertoires were generated with immunoSEQ multiplex PCR, while TCRdb's copy carries only in-frame clones and drops some. This repertoire shows tens of thousands of clones, about 93% found once; its top ten account for about 7%. The material sequenced was peripheral blood. This chain joins TRBV11-2 and TRBJ1-6, with 7 nucleotides matching TRBD1. This receptor was taken from a human donor in a cohort sampled during active COVID-19. The CDR3 reads CASSPHGRTGVYNSPLHF. The DNA for the CDR3 is TGTGCCAGCAGCCCTCATGGGCGGACAGGAGTCTATAATTCACCCCTCCACTTT.